The clone carrying this T cell receptor beta chain was observed a few times. The sample comes from a study of blood T cell repertoires in COVID-19. Generated by immunoSEQ multiplex PCR, the TCRdb table keeps only in-frame clones and is missing some. The sample lists tens of thousands of clones, about 88% occurring once. Germline CDR1 reads SGHRS; CDR2 reads YFSETQ. V lost 4 bases and J lost 4, with 8 bases in between. The CDR3 runs 12 residues. The TCR was taken from a human donor in a cohort sampled during active COVID-19. The chain has TRBV5-1 and TRBJ1-2; possible D gene TRBD1, 5 bases. Sequencing was performed on peripheral blood. The CDR3 DNA is TGCGCCAGCAGCCCGGGGGTCTATGGCTACACCTTC. It yields the protein CASSPGVYGYTF.